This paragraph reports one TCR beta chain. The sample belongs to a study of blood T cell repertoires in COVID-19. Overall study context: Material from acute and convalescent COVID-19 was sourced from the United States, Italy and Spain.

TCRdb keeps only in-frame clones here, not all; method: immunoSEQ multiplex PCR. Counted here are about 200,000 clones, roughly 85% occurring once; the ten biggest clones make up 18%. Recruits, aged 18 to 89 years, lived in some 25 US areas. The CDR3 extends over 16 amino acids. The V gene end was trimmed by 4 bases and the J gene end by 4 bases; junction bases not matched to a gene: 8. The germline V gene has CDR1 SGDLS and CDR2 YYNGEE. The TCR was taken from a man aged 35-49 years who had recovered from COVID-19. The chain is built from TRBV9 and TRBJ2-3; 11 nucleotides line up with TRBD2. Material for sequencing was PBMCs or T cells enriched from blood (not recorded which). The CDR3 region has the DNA TGTGCCAGCAGCCCCTGGGGGACTAGCGGTCCAGATACGCAGTATTTT. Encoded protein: CASSPWGTSGPDTQYF.